Sequencing of this T cell receptor beta chain was carried out in a study of PD-L1 blockade in urothelial cancer. Time point indicated: pretreatment peripheral blood. The repertoire was sequenced with immunoSEQ multiplex PCR; TCRdb's copy has only in-frame clones and lacks some. Here the sample spans 70,000 to 80,000 clones, around four fifths being singletons. The germline V gene has CDR1 WSHSY and CDR2 SAAADI. The CDR3 has 14 amino acids. J gave up 2 bases and V 8 bases, and 8 bases lay outside the gene matches. The gene calls are TRBV10-2 and TRBJ2-7; 8 bases fit TRBD2. The sequences come from PBMCs, collected around atezolizumab (anti-PD-L1) treatment. The TCR comes from a man aged 35-49 years with urothelial cancer. CDR3 region: CASGVAGNAYEQYF. In DNA, the CDR3 is TGCGCCAGCGGGGTAGCGGGAAACGCCTACGAGCAGTACTTC.